The 27 T cell receptor beta chains reported below all come from one sample, sequenced in a study of OX40 agonist ivuxolimab in advanced cancers. The assay was immunoSEQ multiplex PCR, and TCRdb's table has in-frame clones only and misses some. Of about 48,000 clones in the sample, about four fifths are singletons; the top ten hold 0.95% to 1.3%. The starting material was CD4+ or CD8+ T cells sorted from blood, obtained in a trial of the OX40 agonist ivuxolimab. The receptors stem from an adult with an advanced solid tumor such as melanoma, head and neck, liver or kidney cancer.

Only one count was recorded for this clone. V and J are TRBV6-6 and TRBJ2-3; 8 bases are a match to TRBD2. The CDR3 contains 12 residues. V trimming: 7 bases; J trimming: 13 bases; junction bases outside the gene matches: 10. Germline CDR1 is MNHNY and CDR2 is SVGAGI (reference sequence). CDR3 region: CASTLGPGGEYF. For the CDR3, the DNA is TGTGCCAGCACCTTAGGACCCGGGGGGGAGTATTTT.

V gene TRBV9 combines with J gene TRBJ1-1; 8 nucleotides align to TRBD1. J was trimmed by 2 bases and V by 0 bases; bases with no gene match: 3. Germline CDR1 and CDR2: SGDLS and YYNGEE. The CDR3 totals 15 residues. Here the CDR3 reads CASSVAQGANTEAFF. Written as DNA, the CDR3 is TGTGCCAGCAGCGTAGCCCAGGGGGCTAACACTGAAGCTTTCTTT. The variable domain in full, with the rest retrieved from reference TRBV9 and TRBJ1-1, is DSGVTQTPKHLITATGQRVTLRCSPRSGDLSVYWYQQSLDQGLQFLIQYYNGEERAKGNILERFSAQQFPDLHSELNLSSLELGDSALYFCASSVAQGANTEAFFGQGTRLTVV.

This clone appeared once. CDR3: CASSRGPEQFF. For the CDR3, the DNA is TGTGCCAGCAGCAGAGGTCCTGAGCAGTTCTTC. V usage is TRBV21-1 and J usage is TRBJ2-1; TRBD2, as called in the table, went unchecked against the DNA. TRBV21-1 is a pseudogene segment. The CDR3 length is 11 residues.

This clone was recorded once. The V gene is TRBV2, the J gene TRBJ2-7; 8 bases match TRBD2. The germline gives CDR1 SNHLY, CDR2 FYNNEI. V gave up 8 bases and J gave up 2 bases; unmatched junction bases: 8. The CDR3 is made up of 14 amino acids. The CDR3 spells CASSAGTRPYEQYF. DNA of the CDR3: TGTGCCAGCTCCGCCGGGACTAGGCCCTACGAGCAGTACTTC.

The V gene is TRBV5-1, the J gene TRBJ2-1, with D perhaps given as TRBD1 or TRBD2 (5 bases each). The CDR3 has 14 residues. Trimming pared 2 bases from V and 2 bases from J, leaving 8 bases between. CDR1 SGHRS and CDR2 YFSETQ come from the germline V gene. The CDR3 sequence: CASSLGTAYNEQFF. CDR3 DNA sequence: TGCGCCAGCAGCTTAGGGACGGCCTACAATGAGCAGTTCTTC.

The rearrangement uses TRBV5-1 and TRBJ1-4; no clear D gene. This CDR3 is 15 amino acids long. The germline V gene has CDR1 SGHRS and CDR2 YFSETQ. Trimming removed 0 bases at V and 0 bases at J, with 6 bases between. DNA of the CDR3: TGCGCCAGCAGCTTGGACGCAGCAACTAATGAAAAACTGTTTTTT. This translates into CASSLDAATNEKLFF. Looking up the rest from reference TRBV5-1 and TRBJ1-4 gives the full variable domain: KAGVTQTPRYLIKTRGQQVTLSCSPISGHRSVSWYQQTPGQGLQFLFEYFSETQRNKGNFPGRFSGRQFSNSRSEMNVSTLELGDSALYLCASSLDAATNEKLFFGSGTQLSVL.

The V and J genes are TRBV6-6 and TRBJ2-1; no definite D call. The CDR3 has 11 amino acids. The germline V gene encodes CDR1 MNHNY and CDR2 SVGAGI (reference sequence). Trimming took 6 bases from V and 10 from J, leaving 10 bases between them. The CDR3 DNA sequence: TGTGCCAGCAGCGGAACAAGGGAGCAGTTCTTC. It encodes CASSGTREQFF.

In nucleotides, the CDR3 is TGTGCCAGCAGCTTACGACGGACCGGCGGGGAGCTGTTTTTT. This codes for CASSLRRTGGELFF. The chain uses TRBV7-2 and TRBJ2-2, with unresolved D. V dropped 2 bases and J dropped 7 bases, with 11 bases sitting between them. CDR1 and CDR2 (germline): SGHTA, FQGNSA. The CDR3 runs 14 residues.

The CDR3 loop reads CASSQGTNGYTF. CDR3 in DNA: TGTGCCAGCAGCCAAGGGACCAATGGCTACACCTTC. The V gene is TRBV5-8, the J gene TRBJ1-2, with D maybe TRBD1 (5 bases). The CDR3 totals 12 residues. CDR1 SGHTS and CDR2 YDEGEE come from the germline V gene. The V end was cut by 4 bases, the J end by 6 bases, with 10 bases between.

The rearrangement joins TRBV6-1 to TRBJ2-7; TRBD1 is a possible D gene (5 bases). From germline, CDR1 is MNHNS and CDR2 SASEGT. This CDR3 has 14 amino acids. The germline V and J ends were trimmed by 4 bases and 1 base, with 11 bases remaining between them. Here the CDR3 DNA reads TGTGCCAGCAGTGTACAGGAGTGGTCCTACGAGCAGTACTTC. It specifies CASSVQEWSYEQYF.

The rearrangement joins TRBV7-2 to TRBJ1-4; D may be TRBD1 (6 bases). The CDR3 totals 14 residues. CDR1 is SGHTA, CDR2 FQGNSA, per germline. V was cut by 5 bases and J by 5 bases, with 12 bases left in between. The CDR3 sequence is CASSANRENEKLFF. The DNA of the CDR3 is TGTGCCAGCAGCGCAAACAGGGAGAATGAAAAACTGTTTTTT.

The V call is TRBV7-3, the J call TRBJ2-3, with 9 nucleotides matching TRBD2. The length of the CDR3 is 14 residues. J lost 5 bases, V lost 4 bases, and 4 bases had no gene match. Germline lookup yields CDR1 SGHTA and CDR2 FQGTGA. The CDR3 bases are TGTGCCAGCAGCTCTCAAGCGGGGGGAGATACGCAGTATTTT. Its translation is CASSSQAGGDTQYF.

This chain uses TRBV10-1 with TRBJ2-1; 9 bases align to TRBD1. With 7 bases clipped from V and 7 bases from J, the junction kept 5 bases outside the gene matches. There are 13 residues in the CDR3. The germline gives CDR1 WNHNN, CDR2 SYGVQD (reference sequence). The DNA of the CDR3 is TGCGCCAGCATGCGGACAGGGGTGAATGAGCAGTTCTTC. This codes for CASMRTGVNEQFF.

This chain links TRBV7-2 with TRBJ2-7; 8 positions agree with TRBD1. The germline V gene has CDR1 SGHTA and CDR2 FQGNSA. CDR3 length: 16 residues. The ends lost 3 bases at V and 2 bases at J; junction bases unmatched: 9. Here the CDR3 DNA reads TGTGCCAGCAGCTTTCCAAGGGGACAGGCCGCCTACGAGCAGTACTTC. Protein sequence: CASSFPRGQAAYEQYF.

The chain carries TRBV27 and TRBJ2-3; D gene uncertain. In germline, CDR1 is MNHEY, CDR2 SMNVEV (reference sequence). The V end was cut by 2 bases, the J end by 4 bases, with 13 bases between. CDR3 length: 15 residues. For the CDR3, the DNA is TGTGCCAGCAGTTTAAGGATGGGTTTCGCAGATACGCAGTATTTT. It specifies CASSLRMGFADTQYF.

In its sample, this clone is medium-sized (0.01 to 0.1%). The chain employs TRBV11-2 and TRBJ1-6; the D gene is possibly TRBD1 (6 bases). From germline, CDR1 is SGHAT and CDR2 FQNNGV. The CDR3 extends over 14 amino acids. V dropped 5 bases and J dropped 7 bases, with 12 bases sitting between them. As DNA, the CDR3 is TGTGCCAGCAGCCTGACAGGAGGAAATTCACCCCTCCACTTT. This gives the protein CASSLTGGNSPLHF.

In its sample, this clone ranks as medium-sized. The V gene is TRBV28, the J gene TRBJ2-1, with a weak D call TRBD2 (6 bases). The CDR3 has 13 residues. Per germline, CDR1 MDHEN and CDR2 SYDVKM. V shed 3 bases and J shed 7 bases, with 10 bases lying between them. CDR3 DNA: TGTGCCAGCAGTTTGGGACTGACGAATGAGCAGTTCTTC. Encoded protein: CASSLGLTNEQFF.

The genes are TRBV7-2 and TRBJ1-3; D unclear. The CDR3 loop spans 14 amino acids. The ends were cut back, 1 base at V and 1 base at J, with 5 bases in the middle. CDR1 is SGHTA, CDR2 FQGNSA, per germline. The CDR3: CASSLVGSGNTIYF. The CDR3 DNA reads TGTGCCAGCAGCTTAGTAGGTTCTGGAAACACCATATATTTT.

The chain has TRBV7-8 and TRBJ2-3; D not resolved. Trimming removed 2 bases from V and 3 bases from J, with 0 bases in between. Germline values: CDR1 SGHVS, CDR2 FQNEAQ. The length of the CDR3 is 11 residues. The CDR3 reads CASSLTDTQYF. As DNA, the CDR3 is TGTGCCAGCAGCTTAACAGATACGCAGTATTTT.

The count of this clone is one. This chain uses TRBV15 with TRBJ1-4, with unresolved D. Germline V lookup: CDR1 LNHNV, CDR2 YYDKDF (reference sequence). The CDR3 spans 12 residues. The V end was cut by 0 bases, the J end by 11 bases, with 7 bases between. The CDR3 spells CATSRDPGKLFF. In nucleotides, the CDR3 is TGTGCCACCAGCAGAGATCCGGGGAAACTGTTTTTT.

CDR3 region: CASSLASIGETQYF. CDR3 bases: TGTGCCAGCAGCTTAGCTTCGATAGGGGAGACCCAGTACTTC. The chain uses TRBV7-6 and TRBJ2-5; D ambiguous. The V end lost 0 bases, the J end lost 5 bases, and 10 bases lay between the germline ends. Germline assignment: CDR1 SGHVS and CDR2 FNYEAQ. This CDR3 spans 14 amino acids.

The table lists this clone with a few counts. The J gene is TRBJ2-1, the V gene TRBV11-3; 12 bases map to TRBD1. Germline CDR1 and CDR2: SGHNT and YENEEA. This CDR3 has 19 amino acids. The V and J ends lost 0 bases and 8 bases, in that order; junction bases with no gene match: 14. The CDR3 DNA reads as TGTGCCAGCAGCTTAGACAGGTATACTGGGACAGGGGGCCAGGATGAGCAGTTCTTC. It encodes CASSLDRYTGTGGQDEQFF.

The V gene is TRBV9, the J gene TRBJ2-5; perhaps TRBD2 as D (6 bases). The germline V and J ends were trimmed by 4 bases and 3 bases, with 13 bases remaining between them. There are 14 residues in the CDR3. CDR1 and CDR2 (germline): SGDLS, YYNGEE. The CDR3 here is CASSLWDSEETQYF. Here the CDR3 DNA reads TGTGCCAGCAGCCTATGGGACTCCGAAGAGACCCAGTACTTC.

The V and J genes are TRBV30 and TRBJ1-2; 7 bases line up with TRBD1. CDR1 and CDR2 (germline): GTSNPN, SVGIG (reference sequence). V was clipped by 4 bases and J by 4 bases; unmatched bases: 12. The CDR3 is made up of 15 amino acids. CDR3 amino acids: CAWKREGGAGYGYTF. The CDR3, as DNA: TGTGCCTGGAAAAGAGAAGGGGGCGCCGGCTATGGCTACACCTTC.

The CDR3 sequence: CASRRDLNTDTQYF. DNA of the CDR3: TGCGCCAGCAGACGGGACCTCAACACAGATACGCAGTATTTT. The J gene is TRBJ2-3, the V gene TRBV10-2; D could derive from TRBD1 or TRBD2 (5 bases each). This CDR3 is 14 amino acids long. Germline V CDR1 and CDR2: WSHSY, SAAADI. With 6 bases removed from V and 2 bases from J, the gap between germline ends came to 12 bases.

The V gene is TRBV25-1, the J gene TRBJ2-3, with TRBD1 matching over 10 bases. The ends lost 3 bases at V and 8 bases at J; junction bases unmatched: 11. The germline gives CDR1 MGHDK, CDR2 SYGVNS. This CDR3 region has 16 residues. DNA for the CDR3: TGTGCCAGCAGTGACGCCGGGACAGGGGTTTCGGGTACGCAGTATTTT. This gives the protein CASSDAGTGVSGTQYF.

The chain couples TRBV27 to TRBJ1-4; TRBD1 matches 8 bases. Per the germline V gene, CDR1 is MNHEY and CDR2 is SMNVEV (reference sequence). V lost 5 bases, J lost 8 bases, and 7 bases stayed unmatched. The length of the CDR3 is 14 residues. CDR3: CASSPGQGSEKLFF. The DNA of the CDR3 is TGTGCCAGCAGTCCAGGACAGGGAAGCGAAAAACTGTTTTTT.